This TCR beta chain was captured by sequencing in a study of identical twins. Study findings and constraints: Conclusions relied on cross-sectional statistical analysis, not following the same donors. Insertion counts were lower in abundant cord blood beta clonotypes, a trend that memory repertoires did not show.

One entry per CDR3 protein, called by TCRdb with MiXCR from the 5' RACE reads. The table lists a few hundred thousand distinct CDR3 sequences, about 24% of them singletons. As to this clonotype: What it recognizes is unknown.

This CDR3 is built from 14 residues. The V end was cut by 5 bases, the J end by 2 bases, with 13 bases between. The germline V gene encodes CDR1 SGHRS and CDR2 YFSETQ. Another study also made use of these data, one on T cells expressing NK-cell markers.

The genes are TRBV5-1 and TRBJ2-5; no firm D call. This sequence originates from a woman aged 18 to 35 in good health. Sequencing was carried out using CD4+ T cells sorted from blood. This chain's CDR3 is CASRRVSGQETQYF. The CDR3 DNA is TGCGCCAGCAGACGGGTTAGTGGTCAAGAGACCCAGTACTTC.